The 21 T cell receptor beta chains given below trace back to one sample, sequenced in a study of response to subunit inactivated influenza vaccine. Each CDR3 protein is one row after TCRdb ran MiXCR on the RT-PCR reads. The sample yields roughly 790,000 distinct CDR3 sequences, 21% seen once. Here the sequenced sample was PBMCs from blood, taken more than 4 days after vaccination. All receptors come from a man aged 50 to 59 who received an inactivated influenza vaccine.

This clonotype was seen at least ten times. The chain uses TRBV7-2 and TRBJ2-3; 8 bases align to TRBD1. The CDR3 consists of 15 residues. Per germline, CDR1 SGHTA and CDR2 FQGNSA. Germline trimming cut 3 bases from V and 1 base from J; bases unmatched to any gene: 3. The CDR3 DNA follows: TGTGCCAGCAGCTTCCCAGGGGGCGGCACAGATACGCAGTATTTT. Amino acid sequence: CASSFPGGGTDTQYF.

The V and J genes are TRBV29-1 and TRBJ2-7; 8 positions agree with TRBD1. Trimming removed 3 bases from V and 9 bases from J; junction bases left unmatched: 7. Germline loops: CDR1 SQVTM, CDR2 ANQGSEA. The CDR3 length is 12 residues. The CDR3: CSVEDGRGPQYF. DNA of the CDR3: TGCAGCGTTGAGGACGGCAGGGGGCCGCAGTACTTC.

The chain couples TRBV4-2 to TRBJ2-7; 12 bases fit TRBD2. Losses at the gene ends were 0 bases for V and 2 bases for J; bases not matched to a gene: 8. The germline V gene has CDR1 LGHNA and CDR2 YNFKEQ. The CDR3 spans 18 residues. Here the CDR3 reads CASSQDIRLAGDTYEQYF. As DNA, the CDR3 is TGTGCCAGCAGCCAAGATATCCGACTAGCGGGGGATACCTACGAGCAGTACTTC.

The chain carries TRBV5-5 and TRBJ1-5; maybe TRBD1 (6 bases). The CDR3 is made up of 14 amino acids. The germline gives CDR1 SGHKS, CDR2 YYEKEE (reference sequence). Trimming took 4 bases from V and 6 from J, leaving 14 bases between them. CDR3 DNA: TGTGCCAGCAGCCGCATAACAGGGAGTCAGCCCCAGCATTTT. Its protein product is CASSRITGSQPQHF.

This clonotype has just a few counts. J is TRBJ2-3 and V is TRBV12-3 or TRBV12-4; possibly TRBD2 for D (6 bases). V was clipped by 3 bases and J by 5 bases, with 12 bases between them. This CDR3 is 14 amino acids long. CDR3 sequence reads: CASSFGGSIDTQYF. CDR3 nucleotide sequence: TGTGCCAGCAGTTTCGGGGGATCCATAGATACGCAGTATTTT.

This chain links TRBV6-1 with TRBJ1-2; 7 bases line up with TRBD1. V shed 10 bases, J shed 3 bases, and the junction held 14 bases outside the gene matches. Germline assignment: CDR1 MNHNS and CDR2 SASEGT. The CDR3 sequence is 15 residues long. CDR3 region: CATATIPTGYYGYTF. CDR3 in DNA: TGTGCCACCGCGACCATACCGACAGGGTACTATGGCTACACCTTC.

The gene calls are TRBV4-1 and TRBJ2-1; 12 bases match TRBD2. In germline, CDR1 is MGHRA, CDR2 YSYEKL. With V trimmed by 1 base and J by 7 bases, 8 bases remained unmatched. The CDR3 spans 17 residues. The CDR3 DNA is TGCGCCAGCAGCCAAGGTCCTAGCGGGGGGGCCTGGAATGAGCAGTTCTTC. It is translated as CASSQGPSGGAWNEQFF.

There are a few counts of this clonotype. The chain uses TRBV20-1 and TRBJ2-7; D possibly corresponds to TRBD1 (6 bases). The CDR3 is made up of 13 amino acids. Trimming left V 6 bases short and J 4 bases short, with 16 bases between. Per the germline V gene, CDR1 is DFQATT and CDR2 is SNEGSKA (reference sequence). The CDR3 DNA follows: TGCAGTGCCACCACAGGGTGGGCGTACGAGCAGTACTTC. It is translated as CSATTGWAYEQYF.

V gene TRBV7-9 combines with J gene TRBJ2-7, with 12 bases aligning to TRBD1. The CDR3 covers 15 residues. Losses at the gene ends were 5 bases for V and 3 bases for J; bases not matched to a gene: 5. Germline V lookup: CDR1 SEHNR, CDR2 FQNEAQ (reference sequence). For the CDR3, the DNA is TGTGCCAGCAGCAAGGGGACAGGGGGCTTCTACGAGCAGTACTTC. Its protein is CASSKGTGGFYEQYF.

The V and J genes are TRBV12-3 or TRBV12-4 and TRBJ2-3; no reliable D call. V lost 6 bases, J lost 4 bases, and 17 bases lay in between. The length of the CDR3 is 15 residues. The chain's CDR3 is CASSSGSHGADTQYF. The CDR3 DNA reads as TGTGCCAGCAGCTCGGGTTCCCACGGCGCAGATACGCAGTATTTT.

This clonotype appeared many times. The gene calls are TRBV29-1 and TRBJ2-1, with 9 positions matching TRBD1. V was pared by 4 bases and J by 12 bases, with 4 bases of the junction left unmatched. This CDR3 is built from 11 residues. Germline V gene sequence: CDR1 SQVTM, CDR2 ANQGSEA. The CDR3 DNA reads as TGCAGCGTTGGGGACAGGGACTGGCAGTTCTTC. It yields the protein CSVGDRDWQFF.

This clonotype was detected only a few times. The chain links TRBV7-6 to TRBJ2-7; TRBD1 agrees at 10 bases. Trimming at V came to 5 bases and at J to 5 bases, leaving 6 bases not matched to a gene. Germline V CDR1 and CDR2: SGHVS, FNYEAQ. The CDR3 sequence is 14 residues long. The CDR3 loop is CASSKGTGVHEQYF. In DNA form, the CDR3 reads TGTGCCAGCAGCAAAGGGACAGGGGTACACGAGCAGTACTTC.

The CDR3 reads CSVEVYGGQGYEQYF. The CDR3 bases are TGCAGCGTTGAAGTTTATGGAGGACAGGGCTACGAGCAGTACTTC. The rearrangement joins TRBV29-1 to TRBJ2-7, with 8 bases aligning to TRBD1. The CDR3 consists of 15 residues. The trim removed 1 base at V and 3 bases at J, leaving 8 bases unmatched. Germline CDR1 SQVTM, CDR2 ANQGSEA.

This clonotype was detected only a few times. The gene calls are TRBV7-3 and TRBJ2-1, with D perhaps matching TRBD2 (5 bases). Trimming took off 6 bases at V and 10 bases at J, with 13 bases between the two ends. The germline V gene encodes CDR1 SGHTA and CDR2 FQGTGA. The CDR3 length is 12 residues. The CDR3 protein is CASSIMGGEQFF. The CDR3 DNA sequence: TGTGCCAGCAGTATAATGGGCGGGGAGCAGTTCTTC.

The rearrangement links TRBV15 to TRBJ2-7; D unresolved. In germline, CDR1 is LNHNV, CDR2 YYDKDF (reference sequence). CDR3 size: 14 residues. Trimming cost V 0 bases and J 6 bases, with 12 bases left between them. This chain's CDR3 is CATSRDVLGREQYF. The CDR3 DNA sequence: TGTGCCACCAGCAGAGATGTTCTCGGCCGCGAGCAGTACTTC.

This chain connects TRBV7-6 to TRBJ2-6, with D unresolved. This CDR3 has 14 amino acids. Deletions cut 1 base from V and 3 bases from J, with 4 bases between. The V gene's germline CDR1 is SGHVS and CDR2 FNYEAQ. Here the CDR3 DNA reads TGTGCCAGCAGCTTAGAGTTTGGGGCCAACGTCCTGACTTTC. Translating gives CASSLEFGANVLTF.

This clonotype was observed a handful of times. The chain links TRBV15 to TRBJ2-5, with D hard to call. Looked up from germline, CDR1 is LNHNV and CDR2 is YYDKDF (reference sequence). V was cut by 1 base and J by 5 bases, with 8 bases left in between. The CDR3 length is 13 residues. In DNA, the CDR3 is TGTGCCACCAGCAGAGTTCCGATGGAGACCCAGTACTTC. This encodes CATSRVPMETQYF. Full variable domain (rest looked up from reference TRBV15 and TRBJ2-5): DAMVIQNPRYQVTQFGKPVTLSCSQTLNHNVMYWYQQKSSQAPKLLFHYYDKDFNNEADTPDNFQSRRPNTSFCFLDIRSPGLGDTAMYLCATSRVPMETQYFGPGTRLLVL.

The rearrangement uses TRBV4-3 and TRBJ2-1; D might be TRBD2 (5 bases). Germline V lookup: CDR1 LGHNA, CDR2 YSLEER. The CDR3 has 16 residues. V gave up 0 bases and J gave up 0 bases, with 9 bases separating them. CDR3 protein: CASSQDTGSSYNEQFF. The CDR3, as DNA: TGCGCCAGCAGCCAAGATACGGGGAGCTCCTACAATGAGCAGTTCTTC.

The table lists this clonotype with a few counts. The chain combines TRBV4-1 with TRBJ2-7, with a tentative D call TRBD1 (6 bases). There are 13 residues in the CDR3. Trimming pared 3 bases from V and 4 bases from J, leaving 10 bases between. From germline, CDR1 is MGHRA and CDR2 YSYEKL. CDR3 sequence (DNA): TGCGCCAGCAGCCACGTAGGGGGTTACGAGCAGTACTTC. This codes for CASSHVGGYEQYF.

This clonotype was counted a few times. This rearrangement joins TRBV2 to TRBJ1-5; possibly TRBD1 for D (6 bases). The CDR3 runs 15 residues. Germline lookup yields CDR1 SNHLY and CDR2 FYNNEI. Trimming removed 6 bases at V and 0 bases at J, with 12 bases between. The CDR3 region has the DNA TGTGCCAGCAGAGAACAGGGTTATAGCAATCAGCCCCAGCATTTT. Translating gives CASREQGYSNQPQHF.

This clonotype occurred many times. The chain carries TRBV5-1 and TRBJ1-5; the D is unclear. Germline CDR1 SGHRS, CDR2 YFSETQ. The V and J ends lost 0 bases and 2 bases respectively, with 6 bases between them. The CDR3 totals 14 residues. CDR3 residues: CASSLAAGNQPQHF. In DNA, the CDR3 is TGCGCCAGCAGCTTGGCCGCAGGCAATCAGCCCCAGCATTTT.